Below, 25 T cell receptor beta chains from the same sample are listed, as sequenced in a study of chemoradiotherapy in HPV16-positive cancers. TCRdb's copy holds only in-frame clones and misses some; the assay was immunoSEQ multiplex PCR. This table holds over a thousand clones, 80% to 90% found once. The sequencing used tumor tissue, collected from a patient who underwent chemoradiotherapy. These receptors were collected from a human donor with HPV-associated anogenital cancer.

The chain combines TRBV2 with TRBJ1-2; D possibly corresponds to TRBD1 (5 bases). The germline CDR1 and CDR2 sequences are SNHLY and FYNNEI. The V and J ends lost 7 bases and 8 bases respectively, with 14 bases between them. The CDR3 loop spans 12 amino acids. Here the CDR3 DNA reads TGTGCCAGCACTGACGGGACGAAGGGCTACACCTTC. Translated: CASTDGTKGYTF.

This chain uses TRBV6-1 with TRBJ1-2; D gene uncertain. The germline CDR1 and CDR2 sequences are MNHNS and SASEGT. The V and J ends lost 8 bases and 0 bases respectively, with 10 bases between them. The CDR3 length is 13 residues. As DNA, the CDR3 is TGTGCCAGCCAGGACTCAGCTAACTATGGCTACACCTTC. Its translation: CASQDSANYGYTF.

The V and J genes are TRBV27 and TRBJ1-5; D not resolved. This CDR3 has 14 amino acids. Trimming took 5 bases from V and 0 from J, leaving 8 bases between them. Germline lookup yields CDR1 MNHEY and CDR2 SMNVEV (reference sequence). The CDR3 spells CASSKKVSNQPQHF. CDR3 sequence (DNA): TGTGCCAGCAGTAAAAAAGTTAGCAATCAGCCCCAGCATTTT.

This chain uses TRBV6-4 with TRBJ1-2, with D unclear. This CDR3 has 11 residues. In germline, CDR1 is MRHNA, CDR2 SNTAGT. V was shortened by 6 bases and J by 1 base, with 3 bases between the two germline ends. CDR3 in amino acids: CASRLNYGYTF. The CDR3 DNA reads TGTGCCAGCAGGCTTAACTATGGCTACACCTTC.

This clone showed up just once. V usage is TRBV28 and J usage is TRBJ1-2, with 7 bases that match TRBD1. CDR3 size: 14 residues. Germline V gene data show CDR1 as MDHEN and CDR2 as SYDVKM. The V and J ends lost 6 bases and 7 bases, in that order; junction bases with no gene match: 11. CDR3 sequence (DNA): TGTGCCAGCAGACTAGTGGACAGGATGGGTGGCTACACCTTC. It is translated as CASRLVDRMGGYTF.

Concerning this clone: The germline gene is not matched at one end of the junction; a read error may be the cause. V and J are TRBV2 and TRBJ1-1; maybe TRBD1 (5 bases). Per germline, CDR1 SNHLY and CDR2 FYNNEI. The CDR3 sequence is 15 residues long. The CDR3 spells CASRHRSRDYTEAFF. The DNA for the CDR3 is TGTGCCAGCAGGCACAGATCCAGGGACTACACCGAAGCTTTCTTT.

This clone came up once. V and J are TRBV4-2 and TRBJ2-5; D possibly corresponds to TRBD2 (6 bases). This CDR3 region has 13 residues. In germline, CDR1 is LGHNA, CDR2 YNFKEQ. V lost 6 bases and J lost 3, with 11 bases in between. The CDR3 nucleotides read TGTGCCAGCAGTCGCGGGACTGAAGAGACCCAGTACTTC. Translation gives CASSRGTEETQYF.

This sequence joins TRBV5-6 and TRBJ2-1; D gene ambiguous. This CDR3 comprises 11 residues. The V end was cut by 1 base, the J end by 8 bases, with 4 bases between. Germline loops: CDR1 SGHDT, CDR2 YYEEEE. The DNA of the CDR3 is TGTGCCAGCAGCTTGTGGGATGAGCAGTTCTTC. Encoded protein: CASSLWDEQFF.

V gene TRBV5-1 combines with J gene TRBJ2-1; no definite D call. The V end was cut by 4 bases, the J end by 6 bases, with 14 bases between. The CDR3 consists of 14 residues. Germline lookup yields CDR1 SGHRS and CDR2 YFSETQ. CDR3 loop: CASSLPTYSNEQFF. CDR3 nucleotides: TGCGCCAGCAGCCTCCCGACCTACAGCAATGAGCAGTTCTTC.

The CDR3 loop reads CSVSSLADNEQFF. The CDR3 region has the DNA TGCAGCGTTAGTTCCCTCGCCGACAATGAGCAGTTCTTC. The rearrangement joins TRBV29-1 to TRBJ2-1; D not certain. Between the trimmed V and J ends, which lost 5 bases and 5 bases, there was a span of 13 bases. The CDR3 is 13 residues long. Germline V lookup: CDR1 SQVTM, CDR2 ANQGSEA.

The chain links TRBV2 to TRBJ1-2, with D unclear. This CDR3 region has 15 residues. Per the germline V gene, CDR1 is SNHLY and CDR2 is FYNNEI. V lost 3 bases, J lost 2 bases, and 13 bases lay in between. The CDR3 here is CASSEPRWANYGYTF. DNA of the CDR3: TGTGCCAGCAGTGAGCCCAGGTGGGCCAACTATGGCTACACCTTC.

The chain couples TRBV5-6 to TRBJ1-5; unclear D gene. Germline V gene sequence: CDR1 SGHDT, CDR2 YYEEEE. The V end was cut by 3 bases, the J end by 7 bases, with 17 bases between. The CDR3 runs 15 residues. CDR3 coding DNA: TGTGCCAGCAGCTGGGGTGGTGGCAGTGACCAGCCCCAGCATTTT. Encoded protein: CASSWGGGSDQPQHF.

The chain uses TRBV28 and TRBJ2-7, with 8 bases fitting TRBD1. The V gene end was trimmed by 7 bases and the J gene end by 6 bases; junction bases not matched to a gene: 8. CDR3 length equals 13 residues. Germline V gives CDR1 MDHEN, CDR2 SYDVKM. The CDR3 sequence is CASMPPTGAEQYF. In DNA form, the CDR3 reads TGTGCCAGCATGCCCCCGACAGGGGCCGAGCAGTACTTC.

This chain links TRBV2 with TRBJ2-7; TRBD1 matches at 7 bases. There are 13 residues in the CDR3. With V trimmed by 11 bases and J by 0 bases, 7 bases remained unmatched. Per germline, CDR1 SNHLY and CDR2 FYNNEI. CDR3 sequence reads: CAGDRRSSYEQYF. CDR3 bases: TGTGCCGGGGACAGACGAAGCTCCTACGAGCAGTACTTC.

V gene TRBV5-8 combines with J gene TRBJ2-1, with a weak D call TRBD1 (5 bases). From germline, CDR1 is SGHTS and CDR2 YDEGEE. The CDR3 covers 15 residues. The V and J ends lost 2 bases and 4 bases respectively, with 13 bases between them. This CDR3 is CASSFSTVSYNEQFF. The CDR3 nucleotides are TGTGCCAGCAGCTTTTCGACAGTTTCATACAATGAGCAGTTCTTC.

This sequence joins TRBV27 and TRBJ2-2; D possibly corresponds to TRBD2 (6 bases). The germline gives CDR1 MNHEY, CDR2 SMNVEV (reference sequence). This CDR3 is 14 amino acids long. Deletions cut 7 bases from V and 2 bases from J, with 11 bases between. The DNA for the CDR3 is TGTGCCAGCACGGTCGGGAGAAACACCGGGGAGCTGTTTTTT. This translates into CASTVGRNTGELFF.

This clone was detected once. This chain uses TRBV11-2 with TRBJ2-7; tentatively, D is TRBD2 (5 bases). The CDR3 covers 15 residues. Germline values: CDR1 SGHAT, CDR2 FQNNGV. V lost 0 bases, J lost 2 bases, and 11 bases lay in between. The DNA for the CDR3 is TGTGCCAGCAGCTTAGATCAACTAGATACCTACGAGCAGTACTTC. Translated: CASSLDQLDTYEQYF.

V gene TRBV5-1 combines with J gene TRBJ2-2, with D maybe TRBD1 (6 bases). The CDR3 loop spans 17 amino acids. The V gene lost 5 bases and the J gene lost 0 bases, with 17 bases spanning the gap. The germline V gene has CDR1 SGHRS and CDR2 YFSETQ. The CDR3 sequence is CASRQRRAGANTGELFF. CDR3 bases: TGCGCCAGCAGACAAAGGCGGGCAGGGGCGAACACCGGGGAGCTGTTTTTT.

This chain joins TRBV9 and TRBJ1-4; TRBD1 might be the D (6 bases). This CDR3 spans 14 amino acids. The ends were cut back, 3 bases at V and 5 bases at J, with 11 bases in the middle. Germline V gene sequence: CDR1 SGDLS, CDR2 YYNGEE. The CDR3, as DNA: TGTGCCAGCAGCGCCCCCGGACAGAATGAAAAACTGTTTTTT. Residues: CASSAPGQNEKLFF.

V gene TRBV5-1 combines with J gene TRBJ2-1; possible D gene TRBD1, 6 bases. The V and J ends lost 4 bases and 10 bases respectively, with 9 bases between them. Germline CDR1 reads SGHRS; CDR2 reads YFSETQ. This CDR3 contains 11 residues. The CDR3 reads CASSQDREQFF. CDR3 bases: TGCGCCAGCAGCCAAGACAGGGAGCAGTTCTTC.

The chain combines TRBV27 with TRBJ2-2, with 8 positions matching TRBD2. The V gene's germline CDR1 is MNHEY and CDR2 SMNVEV (reference sequence). The CDR3 runs to 20 residues. The V segment lost 3 bases and the J segment 6 bases; nucleotides outside the gene matches: 21. This CDR3 reads CASSFYLWASGLRVPGELFF. Here the CDR3 DNA reads TGTGCCAGCAGTTTCTATCTTTGGGCTAGCGGGCTGAGGGTACCCGGGGAGCTGTTTTTT.

The V gene is TRBV5-5, the J gene TRBJ1-3; no reliable D call. Germline CDR1 is SGHKS and CDR2 is YYEKEE (reference sequence). The CDR3 totals 15 residues. The V and J ends lost 4 bases and 6 bases respectively, with 17 bases between them. For the CDR3, the DNA is TGTGCCAGCAGCCCTCGGGCAGATAGCATAAACACCATATATTTT. Its translation is CASSPRADSINTIYF. The full variable domain, completed using reference TRBV5-5 and TRBJ1-3, is DAGVTQSPTHLIKTRGQQVTLRCSPISGHKSVSWYQQVLGQGPQFIFQYYEKEERGRGNFPDRFSARQFPNYSSELNVNALLLGDSALYLCASSPRADSINTIYFGEGSWLTVV.

As concerns this clone: At one of its ends the junction is not consistent with the germline gene, which may arise from a read error. This chain connects TRBV11-2 to TRBJ2-1; 7 positions agree with TRBD2. This CDR3 comprises 14 residues. The V gene's germline CDR1 is SGHAT and CDR2 FQNNGV. This CDR3 reads CASSLDTIAGEQFF. The CDR3 bases are TGTGCCAGCAGCCTAGACACCATAGCGGGTGAGCAGTTCTTC. The variable domain in full, with the rest retrieved from reference TRBV11-2 and TRBJ2-1, is EAGVAQSPRYKIIEKRQSVAFWCNPISGHATLYWYQQILGQGPKLLIQFQNNGVVDDSQLPKDRFSAERLKGVDSTLKIQPAKLEDSAVYLCASSLDTIAGEQFFGPGTRLTVL.

This rearrangement joins TRBV21-1 to TRBJ2-1; the DNA was not compared with TRBD2, the D call given in the table. TRBV21-1 represents a pseudogene. The CDR3 extends over 18 amino acids. The CDR3, as DNA: TGTGCCAGCAGCAATCGGTTTGGGGGACTAGCGGGATACAATGAGCAGTTCTTC. It yields the protein CASSNRFGGLAGYNEQFF.

V is TRBV6-6 and J is TRBJ2-5; 7 bases match TRBD1. The V and J ends lost 5 bases and 2 bases, in that order; junction bases with no gene match: 8. Germline values: CDR1 MNHNY, CDR2 SVGAGI (reference sequence). The CDR3 runs 15 residues. CDR3 in amino acids: CASSKGQHLQETQYF. In DNA, the CDR3 is TGTGCCAGCAGTAAGGGACAGCACCTTCAAGAGACCCAGTACTTC.